This passage covers 2 T cell receptor beta chains from one sample sequenced in a study of radiotherapy plus CTLA-4 blockade in lung cancer. TCRdb's copy holds only in-frame clones and misses some; the assay was immunoSEQ multiplex PCR. The sample holds tens of thousands of clones, 70% to 80% seen once. The sample here was peripheral blood, taken from a patient treated with radiotherapy plus ipilimumab. These receptors came from a human donor with non-small cell lung cancer that progressed on radiotherapy plus ipilimumab.

The chain links TRBV7-1 to TRBJ2-5; D could derive from TRBD1 or TRBD2 (6 bases each). TRBV7-1 is an open reading frame whose function is uncertain. The CDR3 runs 15 residues. Trimming shortened V by 4 bases and J by 2 bases, and 14 bases separated the two germline ends. CDR3 sequence reads: CASSLTGASQETQYF. For the CDR3, the DNA is TGTGCCAGCAGCTTAACGGGGGCTTCTCAAGAGACCCAGTACTTC.

The genes are TRBV7-8 and TRBJ1-3, with no clear D. V was pared by 2 bases and J by 5 bases, with 13 bases between. This CDR3 has 15 amino acids. Germline CDR1 is SGHVS and CDR2 is FQNEAQ. This CDR3 is CASSLTLDRRNTIYF. As DNA, the CDR3 is TGTGCCAGCAGCTTAACTCTGGACCGAAGAAACACCATATATTTT.